The present T cell receptor (beta chain) was sequenced within a study of response to subunit inactivated influenza vaccine. This clonotype was observed a handful of times. The target antigen is unknown. TCRdb analysed the RT-PCR reads with MiXCR anew, one entry per CDR3 protein. Among 590,000 or so distinct CDR3 sequences listed, about 14% were seen once. Study-wide findings and caveats: Seasonal influenza vaccination, on each occasion, was suggested by the authors to recruit few new T cells.

The receptor comes from a man aged 45 to 65 who received an inactivated influenza vaccine. The sample was PBMCs from blood, taken around 15 days before vaccination.

Written as DNA, the CDR3 is TGTGCCAGCACCCTACTAGCGGGAAACAATGAGCAGTTCTTC. Translating gives CASTLLAGNNEQFF. J is TRBJ2-1 and V is TRBV6-1; TRBD2 matches 10 bases. V trimming: 7 bases; J trimming: 5 bases; junction bases outside the gene matches: 5. CDR1 MNHNS and CDR2 SASEGT come from the germline V gene. This CDR3 is 14 amino acids long.